The 18 T cell receptor beta chains listed next were all sequenced from one sample in a study of blood T cell repertoires in COVID-19. This table comes from immunoSEQ multiplex PCR, and its TCRdb copy is limited to in-frame clones, with some not included. The repertoire has 360,000 or so clones, roughly 89% of them found once; the top ten carry 1.5% to 2%. The sample taken for sequencing was PBMCs or T cells enriched from blood (not recorded which). The receptors stem from a woman aged 25 to 45 who had recovered from COVID-19.

CDR3 protein: CASSQPAGVNEKLFF. Written as DNA, the CDR3 is TGTGCCAGCAGCCAGCCGGCGGGGGTTAATGAAAAACTGTTTTTT. The chain carries TRBV3-1 (or the pseudogene TRBV3-2) and TRBJ1-4; tentatively, D is TRBD1 (5 bases). Trimming took off 3 bases at V and 4 bases at J, with 12 bases between the two ends. CDR3 size: 15 residues. Germline V CDR1 and CDR2: LGHDT, YNNKEL (reference sequence).

The genes are TRBV27 and TRBJ1-2; TRBD1 matches 9 bases. The germline V gene has CDR1 MNHEY and CDR2 SMNVEV (reference sequence). Trimming cost V 3 bases and J 6 bases; bases outside gene matches: 8. This CDR3 has 15 amino acids. This CDR3 is CASSFLGQGYNGYTF. CDR3 nucleotides: TGTGCCAGCAGTTTTCTCGGACAGGGGTATAATGGCTACACCTTC.

The V gene is TRBV6-6, the J gene TRBJ1-5; 7 positions agree with TRBD1. The CDR3 is made up of 14 amino acids. Germline values: CDR1 MNHNY, CDR2 SVGAGI (reference sequence). The J segment lost 3 bases and the V segment lost 6 bases, leaving 5 bases of the junction unmatched. The CDR3 reads CASSPTGDNQPQHF. As DNA, the CDR3 is TGTGCCAGCAGCCCTACAGGGGACAATCAGCCCCAGCATTTT.

The chain couples TRBV28 to TRBJ1-2; D perhaps matches TRBD1 (6 bases). Trimming cost V 8 bases and J 8 bases, with 18 bases left between them. From germline, CDR1 is MDHEN and CDR2 SYDVKM. This CDR3 region has 13 residues. The CDR3 DNA sequence: TGTGCCAGCGGTTCTCGGGGGGCTCGGGGCTACACCTTC. Translation gives CASGSRGARGYTF.

The chain links TRBV30 to TRBJ1-2, with D possibly TRBD1 on 5 matching bases. CDR1 and CDR2 from the germline V gene are GTSNPN and SVGIG (reference sequence). This CDR3 region has 12 residues. Trimming stripped 3 bases from V and 8 bases from J, with 13 bases between. The DNA for the CDR3 is TGTGCCTGGAGCGGGGGGGTACAGGGCTACACCTTC. It is translated as CAWSGGVQGYTF.

The chain joins TRBV11-3 to TRBJ2-3, with 8 nucleotides matching TRBD2. The CDR3 is 16 residues long. J gave up 0 bases and V 1 base, and 3 bases lay outside the gene matches. The germline V gene encodes CDR1 SGHNT and CDR2 YENEEA. CDR3 loop: CASSLGTSGSTDTQYF. CDR3 nucleotides: TGTGCCAGCAGCTTAGGCACTAGCGGAAGCACAGATACGCAGTATTTT.

The rearrangement uses TRBV19 and TRBJ2-5, with 10 bases identical to TRBD2. The CDR3 loop spans 15 amino acids. Germline V lookup: CDR1 LNHDA, CDR2 SQIVND (reference sequence). V lost 5 bases to trimming and J lost 6 bases; unmatched junction nucleotides: 9. CDR3: CASSSSGSGGQTQYF. In DNA, the CDR3 is TGTGCCAGTAGTTCTAGCGGGAGTGGGGGTCAGACCCAGTACTTC.

As DNA, the CDR3 is TGTGCCTGGGGTCACTCTGGAAACACCATATATTTT. Its translation: CAWGHSGNTIYF. The V and J genes are TRBV30 and TRBJ1-3, with unresolved D. The length of the CDR3 is 12 residues. Trimming took off 5 bases at V and 0 bases at J, with 5 bases between the two ends. Germline CDR1 is GTSNPN and CDR2 is SVGIG (reference sequence).

The chain combines TRBV19 with TRBJ2-1; TRBD1 matches 10 bases. Germline loops: CDR1 LNHDA, CDR2 SQIVND (reference sequence). There are 15 residues in the CDR3. V dropped 6 bases and J dropped 4; count of bases not matched to a gene: 6. This CDR3 reads CASRDGQGGYNEQFF. The CDR3 region has the DNA TGTGCCAGTAGAGACGGACAGGGGGGATACAATGAGCAGTTCTTC.

The CDR3 region is CASSPRTRAGEQYF. Here the CDR3 DNA reads TGTGCCAGCAGCCCTCGGACTAGGGCGGGGGAGCAGTACTTC. The gene calls are TRBV11-1 and TRBJ2-7; 7 bases fit TRBD2. Germline V lookup: CDR1 SGHAT, CDR2 FQDESV (reference sequence). CDR3 length: 14 residues. The J segment lost 7 bases and the V segment lost 5 bases, leaving 11 bases of the junction unmatched.

Here the CDR3 DNA reads TGTGCCAGCAGTTCGACGCTGGACAGGGAAGGAGCTTTCTTT. It is translated as CASSSTLDREGAFF. This rearrangement joins TRBV28 to TRBJ1-1; 8 nucleotides match TRBD1. Germline V gives CDR1 MDHEN, CDR2 SYDVKM. V was pared by 4 bases and J by 10 bases, with 11 bases of the junction left unmatched. This CDR3 region has 14 residues.

V and J are TRBV7-9 and TRBJ2-7; 7 nucleotides agree with TRBD1. The germline V gene encodes CDR1 SEHNR and CDR2 FQNEAQ (reference sequence). The CDR3 contains 15 residues. Trimming cost V 2 bases and J 2 bases; bases outside gene matches: 6. CDR3 in amino acids: CASSLSDRAAYEQYF. Here the CDR3 DNA reads TGTGCCAGCAGCTTATCCGACAGGGCTGCCTACGAGCAGTACTTC. The full variable domain, in which reference TRBV7-9 and TRBJ2-7 provide the parts outside the CDR3, is DTGVSQNPRHKITKRGQNVTFRCDPISEHNRLYWYRQTLGQGPEFLTYFQNEAQLEKSRLLSDRFSAERPKGSFSTLEIQRTEQGDSAMYLCASSLSDRAAYEQYFGPGTRLTVT.

This chain connects TRBV3-1 (or the pseudogene TRBV3-2) to TRBJ1-1; 11 bases map to TRBD1. The CDR3 contains 16 residues. Germline V gene data show CDR1 as LGHDT and CDR2 as YNNKEL (reference sequence). After removal of 4 bases from V and 6 bases from J, the junction contained 10 bases not matched to a gene. The CDR3 coding sequence is TGTGCCAGCAGCCGAGGGACAGGGGGTGTACTCCCTGAAGCTTTCTTT. It specifies CASSRGTGGVLPEAFF.

The rearrangement uses TRBV5-4 and TRBJ2-3; 7 bases match TRBD2. The length of the CDR3 is 17 residues. Germline trimming cut 0 bases from V and 0 bases from J; bases unmatched to any gene: 7. The V gene's germline CDR1 is SGHNT and CDR2 YYREEE (reference sequence). The DNA of the CDR3 is TGTGCCAGCAGCTTGGGGCTAGCGGAAGTTAGCACAGATACGCAGTATTTT. Protein sequence: CASSLGLAEVSTDTQYF.

Written as DNA, the CDR3 is TGTGCCAGCAGTGAGACGGACAGGCGGAACTATGGCTACACCTTC. This encodes CASSETDRRNYGYTF. The V call is TRBV6-1, the J call TRBJ1-2; 7 bases agree with TRBD1. CDR1 MNHNS and CDR2 SASEGT come from the germline V gene. Trimming removed 3 bases from V and 2 bases from J; junction bases left unmatched: 6. This CDR3 is 15 amino acids long.

This clone appeared once. The chain uses TRBV6-5 and TRBJ1-2; D possibly corresponds to TRBD1 (6 bases). The CDR3 has 14 amino acids. V lost 6 bases and J lost 2, with 13 bases in between. The germline V gene has CDR1 MNHEY and CDR2 SVGAGI. DNA for the CDR3: TGTGCCAGCAGCCGGGACAACTTAAACTATGGCTACACCTTC. It yields the protein CASSRDNLNYGYTF.

In this sample, this clone turned up once. The chain links TRBV7-3 to TRBJ2-5; a weak D match, TRBD2 (5 bases). The CDR3 covers 15 residues. The germline V gene encodes CDR1 SGHTA and CDR2 FQGTGA. V gave up 1 base and J gave up 5 bases, with 14 bases separating them. As DNA, the CDR3 is TGTGCCAGCAGCTTAAGGCCTGGGCGAGGGGAGACCCAGTACTTC. Protein: CASSLRPGRGETQYF.

V is TRBV7-3 and J is TRBJ2-2, with TRBD2 matching 10 bases. Trimming at V came to 4 bases and at J to 7 bases, leaving 15 bases not matched to a gene. Germline V gives CDR1 SGHTA, CDR2 FQGTGA. The CDR3 extends over 18 amino acids. CDR3 residues: CASSSPRASGGRSGELFF. DNA for the CDR3: TGTGCCAGCAGCTCCCCTAGGGCTAGCGGGGGTCGGAGCGGGGAGCTGTTTTTT.